The clone carrying this TCR beta chain occurred many times. The antigen remains undetermined. This specimen belongs to a study of glioma-infiltrating T cells. General study points: Tissue and blood shared very few CDR3 sequences.

Amplification of TCR alpha and beta CDR3 regions from RNA used iRepertoire nested multiplex PCR. TCRdb reprocessed the multiplex PCR reads via MiXCR and lists one record per CDR3 protein. The repertoire holds around 99,000 distinct CDR3 sequences, with 25% to 30% as singletons. The clonotype was recovered from a human donor with low-grade glioma or glioblastoma, undergoing nonglioma brain surgery, or in good health (not recorded which). The sequencing sample was made of glioma tissue, nonneoplastic brain tissue, or PBMCs (not recorded which).

CDR3 in DNA: TGTGCCAGCAGTTCAACCTTCTTCCTGGCCTACGAGCAGTACTTC. It yields the protein CASSSTFFLAYEQYF. The chain uses TRBV28 and TRBJ2-7, with unresolved D. Trimming took 4 bases from V and 2 from J, leaving 15 bases between them. The CDR3 extends over 15 amino acids. Germline CDR1 reads MDHEN; CDR2 reads SYDVKM.